Listed below are T cell receptor beta chains from one sample, sequenced in a study of sequential checkpoint blockade in melanoma. Measured with immunoSEQ multiplex PCR; TCRdb has only the in-frame clones, and not every one. This sample carries some 11,000 clones, around 28% of them seen once, and the ten largest clones take around 26%. This material consisted of tumor tissue (inferred from file names), taken from a patient given nivolumab and ipilimumab in sequence. The origin of the receptors is a human donor with melanoma. Each CDR3 is given with its conserved first and last residue. The order of the fields is clone size, J gene, D gene, V gene, CDR3 DNA, CDR3 protein. A D gene is named only where the DNA matches it firmly. Expanded clones are given a class, and other clones once, few, many or no size at all.

clone_size: .; j_call: TRBJ2-2; d_call: .; v_call: TRBV1; cdr3_nt: TGCGCCAGCAGCCCCGGGACAGGGCTCACCGGGGAGCTGTTTTTT; cdr3_aa: CASSPGTGLTGELFF
clone_size: .; j_call: TRBJ2-3; d_call: .; v_call: TRBV29-1; cdr3_nt: TGCAGCCTGAGGGTTGGAGGCACAGATACGCAGTATTTT; cdr3_aa: CSLRVGGTDTQYF
clone_size: .; j_call: TRBJ1-1; d_call: .; v_call: TRBV19; cdr3_nt: TGTGCCACCCGGGCAGGTAACACTGAAGCTTTCTTT; cdr3_aa: CATRAGNTEAFF
clone_size: many; j_call: TRBJ2-5; d_call: .; v_call: TRBV11-3; cdr3_nt: TGTGCCAGCAGCTCAATGGGGGAGGTAGCCGCACAGTACTTC; cdr3_aa: CASSSMGEVAAQYF
clone_size: few; j_call: TRBJ2-5; d_call: TRBD1; v_call: TRBV30; cdr3_nt: TGTGCCTGGATGGACAGGACCGCCTCTCAAGAGACCCAGTACTTC; cdr3_aa: CAWMDRTASQETQYF
clone_size: .; j_call: TRBJ2-2; d_call: TRBD2; v_call: TRBV5-1; cdr3_nt: TGCGCCAGCAGCTTGGCCGGTCCAGCGGGGGTAGTCTCCGGGGAGCTGTTTTTT; cdr3_aa: CASSLAGPAGVVSGELFF
clone_size: .; j_call: TRBJ1-1; d_call: .; v_call: TRBV5-1; cdr3_nt: TGCGCCAGCAGCTACCCGGACAGGAACACTGAAGCTTTCTTT; cdr3_aa: CASSYPDRNTEAFF
clone_size: few; j_call: TRBJ2-3; d_call: .; v_call: TRBV18; cdr3_nt: TGTGCCAGCTCACCAATACAGGGCGGCACAGATACGCAGTATTTT; cdr3_aa: CASSPIQGGTDTQYF
clone_size: .; j_call: TRBJ2-3; d_call: TRBD2; v_call: TRBV30; cdr3_nt: TGTGCCTGGAGTACTCCTCGGGGGGGCGGGACAGATACGCAGTATTTT; cdr3_aa: CAWSTPRGGGTDTQYF
clone_size: .; j_call: TRBJ2-5; d_call: .; v_call: TRBV9; cdr3_nt: TGTGCCAGCAGTGCCCCGCCAGGGGCAGAGACCCAGTACTTC; cdr3_aa: CASSAPPGAETQYF
clone_size: few; j_call: TRBJ1-6; d_call: .; v_call: TRBV6-8; cdr3_nt: TGTGCCAGCACAGGGGACAATTCACCCCTCCACTTT; cdr3_aa: CASTGDNSPLHF
clone_size: .; j_call: TRBJ1-1; d_call: TRBD1; v_call: TRBV25-1; cdr3_nt: TGTGCCAGCAGTCAGGGGGGGGATACTGAAGCTTTCTTT; cdr3_aa: CASSQGGDTEAFF
clone_size: few; j_call: TRBJ1-2; d_call: .; v_call: TRBV11-3; cdr3_nt: TGTGCCAGCAGCTTAGAAATCCGGGGCAACTATGGCTACACCTTC; cdr3_aa: CASSLEIRGNYGYTF
clone_size: .; j_call: TRBJ1-1; d_call: TRBD1; v_call: TRBV6-8; cdr3_nt: TGTGCCACGGAGGGGGCGGCCGACACTGAAGCTTTCTTT; cdr3_aa: CATEGAADTEAFF
clone_size: few; j_call: TRBJ1-2; d_call: .; v_call: TRBV7-6; cdr3_nt: TGTGCCAGCAGCTTAGCCGGGATAAATCGAGGCTACACCTTC; cdr3_aa: CASSLAGINRGYTF
clone_size: .; j_call: TRBJ2-5; d_call: .; v_call: TRBV14; cdr3_nt: TGTGCCAGCAGCCAAGATGTGGGAGACCGGGGCGTAAAGGCCGATCAAGAGACCCAGTACTTC; cdr3_aa: CASSQDVGDRGVKADQETQYF
clone_size: .; j_call: TRBJ2-2; d_call: TRBD2; v_call: TRBV23-1; cdr3_nt: TGCGCCAGCAGCCTAGGGGTTATAGCGGGGGGGCCCACCGGGGAGCTGTTTTTT; cdr3_aa: CASSLGVIAGGPTGELFF
clone_size: .; j_call: TRBJ2-1; d_call: .; v_call: TRBV18; cdr3_nt: TGTGCCAGCTCACCACCCTTTCGTACGGGGGCCAATGAGCAGTTCTTC; cdr3_aa: CASSPPFRTGANEQFF
clone_size: .; j_call: TRBJ2-2; d_call: TRBD2; v_call: TRBV6-1; cdr3_nt: TGTGCCAGCAGTGAAGGACTAGCGGGGGTAACTGGCACCGGGGAGCTGTTTTTT; cdr3_aa: CASSEGLAGVTGTGELFF
clone_size: medium-sized; j_call: TRBJ1-2; d_call: TRBD1; v_call: TRBV18; cdr3_nt: TGTGCCAGCTCACGACAGGGGGCCCGCTTCTATGGCTACACCTTC; cdr3_aa: CASSRQGARFYGYTF
clone_size: few; j_call: TRBJ2-1; d_call: .; v_call: TRBV6-8; cdr3_nt: TGTGCCAGCAGGGAAGACGGTAGCTCCTACAATGAGCAGTTCTTC; cdr3_aa: CASREDGSSYNEQFF
clone_size: once; j_call: TRBJ2-5; d_call: TRBD2; v_call: TRBV15; cdr3_nt: TGTGCCACAGGGGCCTGGGCTAGCGGGCAAGAGACCCAGTACTTC; cdr3_aa: CATGAWASGQETQYF
clone_size: medium-sized; j_call: TRBJ2-1; d_call: TRBD2; v_call: TRBV18; cdr3_nt: TGTGCCAGCTCAGGGGGGGTTACCTACAATGAGCAGTTCTTC; cdr3_aa: CASSGGVTYNEQFF
clone_size: .; j_call: TRBJ2-7; d_call: TRBD1; v_call: TRBV28; cdr3_nt: TGTGCCAGCAGGGGGACAGTAAGCTCCTACGAGCAGTACTTC; cdr3_aa: CASRGTVSSYEQYF
clone_size: .; j_call: TRBJ2-5; d_call: TRBD2; v_call: TRBV11-3; cdr3_nt: TGTGCCAGCAGCTTAGTACGGGGGGGGCAAGAGACCCAGTACTTC; cdr3_aa: CASSLVRGGQETQYF
clone_size: large; j_call: TRBJ2-5; d_call: TRBD2; v_call: TRBV30; cdr3_nt: TGTGCCTGGAGTGTACTAGCGAGAGGAGAGACCCAGTACTTC; cdr3_aa: CAWSVLARGETQYF
clone_size: .; j_call: TRBJ2-1; d_call: TRBD1; v_call: TRBV18; cdr3_nt: TGTGCCAGCTCCGGACAGGGGGCTCGTGAGCAGTTCTTC; cdr3_aa: CASSGQGAREQFF
clone_size: many; j_call: TRBJ2-4; d_call: TRBD1; v_call: TRBV11-3; cdr3_nt: TGTGCCAGCAGGGCTGAGGGACAGGCCGGAAACATTCAGTACTTC; cdr3_aa: CASRAEGQAGNIQYF
clone_size: few; j_call: TRBJ1-3; d_call: .; v_call: TRBV30; cdr3_nt: TGTGCCTGGATCGGAGACTCTGGAAACACCATATATTTT; cdr3_aa: CAWIGDSGNTIYF
clone_size: .; j_call: TRBJ2-2; d_call: .; v_call: TRBV19; cdr3_nt: TGTGCCAGTAGTCCATGGACAGTGAACACCGGGGAGCTGTTTTTT; cdr3_aa: CASSPWTVNTGELFF
clone_size: .; j_call: TRBJ2-3; d_call: .; v_call: TRBV12-5; cdr3_nt: TGTGCTAGTGGTAACGCCGGCAGGCCAGGTACGCAGTATTTT; cdr3_aa: CASGNAGRPGTQYF
clone_size: .; j_call: TRBJ2-3; d_call: .; v_call: TRBV11-3; cdr3_nt: TGTGCCAGCAGGTTCCGCCGGGACTTAGGCACAGATACGCAGTATTTT; cdr3_aa: CASRFRRDLGTDTQYF
clone_size: few; j_call: TRBJ2-7; d_call: .; v_call: TRBV14; cdr3_nt: TGTGCCAGCAGTTGGATGAACTACGAGCAGTACTTC; cdr3_aa: CASSWMNYEQYF
clone_size: .; j_call: TRBJ2-3; d_call: .; v_call: TRBV19; cdr3_nt: TGTGCCAGTAGCCTTAGGAACAGCGATAGCACAGATACGCAGTATTTT; cdr3_aa: CASSLRNSDSTDTQYF
clone_size: .; j_call: TRBJ2-1; d_call: .; v_call: TRBV9; cdr3_nt: TGTGCCAGCAGCGTAGCTGGACAGCCCGACAATGAGCAGTTCTTC; cdr3_aa: CASSVAGQPDNEQFF
clone_size: .; j_call: TRBJ2-1; d_call: TRBD2; v_call: TRBV25-1; cdr3_nt: TGTGCCAGCAGTCGAGGCCGGGAGGGACCCTACAATGAGCAGTTCTTC; cdr3_aa: CASSRGREGPYNEQFF
clone_size: .; j_call: TRBJ1-1; d_call: TRBD1; v_call: TRBV19; cdr3_nt: TGTGCCAGTAGTGCGCAGGGGGCGCGGGGAACTGAAGCTTTCTTT; cdr3_aa: CASSAQGARGTEAFF
clone_size: few; j_call: TRBJ1-6; d_call: TRBD1; v_call: TRBV7-6; cdr3_nt: TGTGCCAGCAGCCCCGGGACAGATAATTCACCCCTCCACTTT; cdr3_aa: CASSPGTDNSPLHF
clone_size: .; j_call: TRBJ1-1; d_call: TRBD1; v_call: TRBV19; cdr3_nt: TGTGCCAGTAGTATGGTTGGGACAGGGGATGCTGAAGCTTTCTTT; cdr3_aa: CASSMVGTGDAEAFF